This T cell receptor beta chain was documented in a study of T cells in Graves' hyperthyroidism and ophthalmopathy. Study-wide results and limits: In the blood, most expanded thyroid clonotypes above 0.001 appeared as well.

Amplification of TCR beta CDR3 regions was performed using RNA transcripts as template. TCR CDR3 underwent first-round RT-PCR with the HTBI primer set. TCRdb called the multiplex PCR reads again in MiXCR, with one record for every CDR3 protein. The sample shows 530,000 or so distinct CDR3 sequences, under 60% of them seen only once. Germline V gene lookup returns CDR1 SGHDT and CDR2 YYEEEE. V lost 1 base to trimming and J lost 6 bases, with 4 bases between them. This CDR3 is built from 12 residues. With respect to this clonotype: Its specificity is not known.

The TCR originated in a young woman with Graves' hyperthyroidism. The rearrangement joins TRBV5-6 to TRBJ2-2, with no clear D. Sequencing was done on a sample of peripheral blood or thyroid tissue (not recorded which). CDR3 residues: CASSLPSGELFF. The CDR3 DNA reads TGTGCCAGCAGCTTGCCCTCCGGGGAGCTGTTTTTT.